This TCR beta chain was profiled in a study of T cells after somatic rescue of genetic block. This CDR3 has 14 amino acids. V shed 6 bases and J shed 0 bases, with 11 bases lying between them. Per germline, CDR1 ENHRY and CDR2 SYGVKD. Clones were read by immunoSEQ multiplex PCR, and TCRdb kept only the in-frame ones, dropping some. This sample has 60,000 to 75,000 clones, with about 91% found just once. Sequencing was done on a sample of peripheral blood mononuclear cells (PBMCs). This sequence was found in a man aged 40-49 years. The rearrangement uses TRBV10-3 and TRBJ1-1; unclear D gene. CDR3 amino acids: CAIRDEGMNTEAFF. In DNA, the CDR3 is TGTGCCATCAGGGACGAGGGCATGAACACTGAAGCTTTCTTT.